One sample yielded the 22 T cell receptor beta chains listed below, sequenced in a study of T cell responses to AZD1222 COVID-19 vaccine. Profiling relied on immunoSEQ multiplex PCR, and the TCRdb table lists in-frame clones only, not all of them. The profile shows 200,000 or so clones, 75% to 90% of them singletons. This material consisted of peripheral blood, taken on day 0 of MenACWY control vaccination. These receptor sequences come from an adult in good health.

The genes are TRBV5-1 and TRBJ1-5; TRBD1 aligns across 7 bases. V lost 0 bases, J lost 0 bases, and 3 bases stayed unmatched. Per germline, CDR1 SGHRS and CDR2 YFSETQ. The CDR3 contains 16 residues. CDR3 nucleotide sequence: TGCGCCAGCAGCTTGGGTGGGACAGATAGCAATCAGCCCCAGCATTTT. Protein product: CASSLGGTDSNQPQHF. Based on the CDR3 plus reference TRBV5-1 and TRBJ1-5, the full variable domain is KAGVTQTPRYLIKTRGQQVTLSCSPISGHRSVSWYQQTPGQGLQFLFEYFSETQRNKGNFPGRFSGRQFSNSRSEMNVSTLELGDSALYLCASSLGGTDSNQPQHFGDGTRLSIL.

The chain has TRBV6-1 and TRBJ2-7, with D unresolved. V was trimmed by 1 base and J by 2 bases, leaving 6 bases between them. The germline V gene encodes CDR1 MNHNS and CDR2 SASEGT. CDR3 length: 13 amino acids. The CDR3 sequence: CASSEGGAYEQYF. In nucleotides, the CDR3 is TGTGCCAGCAGTGAAGGCGGAGCCTACGAGCAGTACTTC.

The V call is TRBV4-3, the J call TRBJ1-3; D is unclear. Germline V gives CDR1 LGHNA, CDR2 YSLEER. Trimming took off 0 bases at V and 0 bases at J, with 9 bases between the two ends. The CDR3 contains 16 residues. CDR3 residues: CASSQDRSGSGNTIYF. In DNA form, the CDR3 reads TGCGCCAGCAGCCAAGATCGTAGCGGCTCTGGAAACACCATATATTTT.

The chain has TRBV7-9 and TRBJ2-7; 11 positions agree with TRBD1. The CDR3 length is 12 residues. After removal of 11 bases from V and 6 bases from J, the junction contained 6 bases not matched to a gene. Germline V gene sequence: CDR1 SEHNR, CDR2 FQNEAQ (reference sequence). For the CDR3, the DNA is TGTGCCGGACAGGGGGCGCGTGGCGAGCAGTACTTC. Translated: CAGQGARGEQYF.

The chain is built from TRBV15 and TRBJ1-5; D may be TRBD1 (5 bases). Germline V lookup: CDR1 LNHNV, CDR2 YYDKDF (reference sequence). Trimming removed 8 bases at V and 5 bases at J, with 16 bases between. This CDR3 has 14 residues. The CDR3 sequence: CATGGVSGHQPQHF. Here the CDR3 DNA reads TGTGCCACCGGGGGGGTAAGTGGACATCAGCCCCAGCATTTT.

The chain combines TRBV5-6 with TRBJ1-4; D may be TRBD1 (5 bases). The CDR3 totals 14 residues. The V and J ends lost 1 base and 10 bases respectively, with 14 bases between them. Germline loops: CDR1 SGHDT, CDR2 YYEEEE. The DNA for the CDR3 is TGTGCCAGCAGCTTGTATTACCAGGGTAGAAAACTGTTTTTT. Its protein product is CASSLYYQGRKLFF. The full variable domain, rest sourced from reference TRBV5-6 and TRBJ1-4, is DAGVTQSPTHLIKTRGQQVTLRCSPKSGHDTVSWYQQALGQGPQFIFQYYEEEERQRGNFPDRFSGHQFPNYSSELNVNALLLGDSALYLCASSLYYQGRKLFFGSGTQLSVL.

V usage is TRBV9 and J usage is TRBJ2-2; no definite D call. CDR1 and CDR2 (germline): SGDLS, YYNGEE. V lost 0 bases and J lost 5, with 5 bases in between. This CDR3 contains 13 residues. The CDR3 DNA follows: TGTGCCAGCAGCGTAGCCATGACCGGGGAGCTGTTTTTT. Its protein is CASSVAMTGELFF.

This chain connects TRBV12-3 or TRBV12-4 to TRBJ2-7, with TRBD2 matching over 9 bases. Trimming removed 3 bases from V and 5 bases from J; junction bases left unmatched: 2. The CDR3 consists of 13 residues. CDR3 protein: CASSFLAGHEQYF. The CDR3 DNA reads TGTGCCAGCAGTTTCCTAGCGGGACACGAGCAGTACTTC.

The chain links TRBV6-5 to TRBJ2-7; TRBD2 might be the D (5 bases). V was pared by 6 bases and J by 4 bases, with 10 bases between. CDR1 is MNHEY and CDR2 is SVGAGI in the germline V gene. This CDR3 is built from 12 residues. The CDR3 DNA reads TGTGCCAGCAGCCCGAGGGAGTACGAGCAGTACTTC. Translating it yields CASSPREYEQYF.

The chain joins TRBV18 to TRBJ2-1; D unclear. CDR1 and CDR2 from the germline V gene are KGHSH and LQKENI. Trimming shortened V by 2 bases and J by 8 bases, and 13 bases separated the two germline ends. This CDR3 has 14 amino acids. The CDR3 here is CASSPELGRDEQFF. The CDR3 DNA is TGTGCCAGCTCACCAGAGTTAGGCCGGGATGAGCAGTTCTTC.

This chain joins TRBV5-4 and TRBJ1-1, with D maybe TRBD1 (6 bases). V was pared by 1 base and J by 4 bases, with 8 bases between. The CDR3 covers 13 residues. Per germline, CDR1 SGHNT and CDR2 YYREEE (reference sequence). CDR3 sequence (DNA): TGTGCCAGCAGCTTGCTAGGGGGCACTGAAGCTTTCTTT. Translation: CASSLLGGTEAFF. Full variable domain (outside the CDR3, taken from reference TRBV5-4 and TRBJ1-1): ETGVTQSPTHLIKTRGQQVTLRCSSQSGHNTVSWYQQALGQGPQFIFQYYREEENGRGNFPPRFSGLQFPNYSSELNVNALELDDSALYLCASSLLGGTEAFFGQGTRLTVV.

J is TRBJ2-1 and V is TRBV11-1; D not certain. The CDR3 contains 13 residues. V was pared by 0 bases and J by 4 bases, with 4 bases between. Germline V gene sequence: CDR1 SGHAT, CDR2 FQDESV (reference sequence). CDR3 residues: CASSLALYNEQFF. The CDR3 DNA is TGTGCCAGCAGCTTAGCGCTGTACAATGAGCAGTTCTTC.

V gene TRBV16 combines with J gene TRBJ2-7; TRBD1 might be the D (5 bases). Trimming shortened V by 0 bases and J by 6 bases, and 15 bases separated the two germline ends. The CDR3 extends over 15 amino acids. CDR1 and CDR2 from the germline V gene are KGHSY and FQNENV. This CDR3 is CASSQSSGKMREQYF. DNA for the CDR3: TGTGCCAGCAGCCAATCGTCAGGGAAAATGCGCGAGCAGTACTTC.

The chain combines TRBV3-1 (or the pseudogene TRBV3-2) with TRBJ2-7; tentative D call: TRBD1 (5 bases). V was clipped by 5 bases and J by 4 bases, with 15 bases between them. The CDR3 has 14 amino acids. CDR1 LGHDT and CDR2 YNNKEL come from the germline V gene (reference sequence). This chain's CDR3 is CASSSETARYEQYF. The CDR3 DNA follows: TGTGCCAGCAGCTCTGAGACAGCGAGGTACGAGCAGTACTTC.

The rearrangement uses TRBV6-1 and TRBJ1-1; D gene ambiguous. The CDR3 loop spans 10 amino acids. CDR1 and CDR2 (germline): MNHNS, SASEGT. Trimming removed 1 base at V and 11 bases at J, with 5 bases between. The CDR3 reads CASSEVGAFF. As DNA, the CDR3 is TGTGCCAGCAGTGAAGTCGGGGCTTTCTTT.

Here the CDR3 DNA reads TGCAGCGTTGAAGATCGGGGGGACGGTTCCTATGGCTACACCTTC. Translated: CSVEDRGDGSYGYTF. The chain is built from TRBV29-1 and TRBJ1-2; D is perhaps TRBD1 (5 bases). CDR3 size: 15 residues. The germline V and J ends were trimmed by 0 bases and 4 bases, with 15 bases remaining between them. In germline, CDR1 is SQVTM, CDR2 ANQGSEA.

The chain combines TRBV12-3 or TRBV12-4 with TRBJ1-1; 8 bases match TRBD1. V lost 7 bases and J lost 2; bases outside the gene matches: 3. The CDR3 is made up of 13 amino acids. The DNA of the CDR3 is TGTGCCAGCACCGGACAGGGAAACACTGAAGCTTTCTTT. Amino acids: CASTGQGNTEAFF.

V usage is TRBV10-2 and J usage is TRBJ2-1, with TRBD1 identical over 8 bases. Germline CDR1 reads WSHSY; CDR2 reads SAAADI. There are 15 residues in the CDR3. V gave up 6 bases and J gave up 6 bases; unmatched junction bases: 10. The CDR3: CASRDRVGPLNEQFF. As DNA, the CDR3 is TGCGCCAGCAGGGACAGGGTAGGTCCCCTCAATGAGCAGTTCTTC.

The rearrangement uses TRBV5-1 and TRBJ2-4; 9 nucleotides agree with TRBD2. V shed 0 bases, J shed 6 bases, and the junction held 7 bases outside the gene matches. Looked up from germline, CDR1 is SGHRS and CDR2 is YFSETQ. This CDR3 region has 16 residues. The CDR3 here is CASSLASAGGLNIQYF. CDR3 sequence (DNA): TGCGCCAGCAGCTTGGCCAGCGCGGGGGGGCTAAACATTCAGTACTTC.

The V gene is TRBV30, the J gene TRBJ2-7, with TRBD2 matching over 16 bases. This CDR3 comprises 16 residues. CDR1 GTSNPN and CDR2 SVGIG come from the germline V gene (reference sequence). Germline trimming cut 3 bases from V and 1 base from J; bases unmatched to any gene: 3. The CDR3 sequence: CAWRGLAGGRSYEQYF. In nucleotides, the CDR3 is TGTGCCTGGAGGGGACTAGCGGGAGGGCGATCCTACGAGCAGTACTTC.

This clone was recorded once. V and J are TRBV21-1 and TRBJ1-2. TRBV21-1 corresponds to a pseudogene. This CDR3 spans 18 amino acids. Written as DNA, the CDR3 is TGTGCCAGCAGCGTGCCCCGGGACGGACGCTTCATGGGCTATGGCTACACCTTC. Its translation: CASSVPRDGRFMGYGYTF.

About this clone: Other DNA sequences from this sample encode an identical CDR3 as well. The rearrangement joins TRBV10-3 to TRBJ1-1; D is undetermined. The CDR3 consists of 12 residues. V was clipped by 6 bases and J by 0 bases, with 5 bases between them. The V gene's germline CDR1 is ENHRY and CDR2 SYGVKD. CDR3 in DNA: TGTGCCATCAGGGGTCTGAACACTGAAGCTTTCTTT. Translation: CAIRGLNTEAFF.